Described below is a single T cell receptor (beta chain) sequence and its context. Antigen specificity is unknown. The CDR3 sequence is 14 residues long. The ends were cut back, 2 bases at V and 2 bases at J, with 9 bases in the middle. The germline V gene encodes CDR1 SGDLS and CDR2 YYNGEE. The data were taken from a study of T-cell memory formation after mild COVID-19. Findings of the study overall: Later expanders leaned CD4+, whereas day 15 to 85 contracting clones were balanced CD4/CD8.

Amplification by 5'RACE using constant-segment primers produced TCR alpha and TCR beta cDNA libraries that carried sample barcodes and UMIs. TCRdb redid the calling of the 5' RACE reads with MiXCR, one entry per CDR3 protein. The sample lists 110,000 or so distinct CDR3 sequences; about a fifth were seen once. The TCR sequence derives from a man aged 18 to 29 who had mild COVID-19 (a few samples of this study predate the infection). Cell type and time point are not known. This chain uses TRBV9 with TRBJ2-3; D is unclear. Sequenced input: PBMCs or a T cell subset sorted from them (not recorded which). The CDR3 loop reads CASSVLADTDTQYF. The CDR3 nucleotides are TGTGCCAGCAGCGTTTTGGCGGACACAGATACGCAGTATTTT. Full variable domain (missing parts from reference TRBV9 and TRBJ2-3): DSGVTQTPKHLITATGQRVTLRCSPRSGDLSVYWYQQSLDQGLQFLIQYYNGEERAKGNILERFSAQQFPDLHSELNLSSLELGDSALYFCASSVLADTDTQYFGPGTRLTVL.